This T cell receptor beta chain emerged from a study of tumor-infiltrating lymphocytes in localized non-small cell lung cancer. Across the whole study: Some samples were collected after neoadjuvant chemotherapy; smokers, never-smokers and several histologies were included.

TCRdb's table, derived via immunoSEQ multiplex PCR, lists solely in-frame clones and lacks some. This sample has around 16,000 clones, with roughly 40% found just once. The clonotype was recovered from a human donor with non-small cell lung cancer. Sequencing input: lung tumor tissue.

The CDR3 DNA reads as TGCGCCAGCAGTAAAAAAAATTCAATCTGGTGCGCGGCCAAAAACATTCAGTACTTC. It is translated as CASSKKNSIWCAAKNIQYF. This chain links TRBV10-1 with TRBJ2-4; D gene uncertain. The germline V gene has CDR1 WNHNN and CDR2 SYGVQD (reference sequence). This CDR3 comprises 19 residues. The V end was cut by 5 bases, the J end by 1 base, with 24 bases between.